This T cell receptor (beta chain) was obtained from a study of blood T cell repertoires in COVID-19. As handled by the study authors: The assay estimated nucleated cells by amplifying reference gene primers. The protocol was immunoSEQ multiplex PCR, while the TCRdb copy is restricted to in-frame clones and leaves out a portion. That table furnishes V, J and clone size, whereas the DNA furnished D and trimming. Found here are fewer than 85,000 clones, 87% of them singletons; the top ten hold approximately 8.3%. This clone was seen a single time. V lost 0 bases, J lost 7 bases, and 8 bases stayed unmatched. There are 16 residues in the CDR3. The germline gives CDR1 MNHEY, CDR2 SVGEGT.

The sample comprised peripheral blood. This TCR was recovered from a man aged 45 to 65 with active COVID-19. The V call is TRBV6-2 or TRBV6-3, the J call TRBJ2-3, with 9 bases that match TRBD2. The CDR3 DNA follows: TGTGCCAGCAGTTACTCGGGGCGGGGGGGCCCGAATACGCAGTATTTT. It encodes CASSYSGRGGPNTQYF.